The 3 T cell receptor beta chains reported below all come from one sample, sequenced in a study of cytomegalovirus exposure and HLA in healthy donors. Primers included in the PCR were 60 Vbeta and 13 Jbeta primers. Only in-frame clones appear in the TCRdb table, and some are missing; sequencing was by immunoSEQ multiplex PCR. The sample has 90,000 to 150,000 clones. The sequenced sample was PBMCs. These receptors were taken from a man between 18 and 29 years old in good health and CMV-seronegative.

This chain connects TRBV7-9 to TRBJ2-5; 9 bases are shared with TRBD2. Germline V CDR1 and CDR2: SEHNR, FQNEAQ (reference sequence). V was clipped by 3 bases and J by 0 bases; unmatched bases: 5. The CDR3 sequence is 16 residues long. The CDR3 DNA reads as TGTGCCAGCAGCTTTAGCGGGGGCCTGTACCAAGAGACCCAGTACTTC. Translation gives CASSFSGGLYQETQYF.

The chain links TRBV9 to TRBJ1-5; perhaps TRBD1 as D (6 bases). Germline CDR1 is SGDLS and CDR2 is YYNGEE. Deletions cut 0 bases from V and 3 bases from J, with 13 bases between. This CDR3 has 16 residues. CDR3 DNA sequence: TGTGCCAGCAGCGTAGTATCGGGGGGCGCCAATCAGCCCCAGCATTTT. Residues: CASSVVSGGANQPQHF.

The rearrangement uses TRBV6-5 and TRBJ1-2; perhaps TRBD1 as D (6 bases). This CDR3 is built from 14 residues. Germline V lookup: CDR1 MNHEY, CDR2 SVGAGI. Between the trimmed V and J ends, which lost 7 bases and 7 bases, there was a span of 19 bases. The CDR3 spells CASNEDSTSSGYTF. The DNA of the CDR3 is TGTGCCAGCAATGAGGACAGTACAAGTAGTGGCTACACCTTC.